This T cell receptor beta chain came from a study of T cell repertoires and HLA-DP antigens. CDR1 GTSNPN and CDR2 SVGIG come from the germline V gene (reference sequence). V dropped 0 bases and J dropped 7 bases, with 15 bases sitting between them. The CDR3 extends over 15 amino acids. The protocol was immunoSEQ multiplex PCR, while the TCRdb copy is restricted to in-frame clones and leaves out a portion. The sample holds approximately 86,000 clones; approximately 86% are singletons and the top ten take about 1.7%. With regard to this clone: Its antigen is unknown.

Sample: CD4+ T cells from PBMCs. This TCR was recovered from a man in his fifties or sixties in good health and CMV-seronegative. This chain uses TRBV30 with TRBJ2-2, with D maybe TRBD1 (6 bases). CDR3 coding DNA: TGTGCCTGGAGTGTAAAAGGGGGTATGATCGGGGAGCTGTTTTTT. It specifies CAWSVKGGMIGELFF.